This TCR beta chain was captured in a study of OX40 agonist ivuxolimab in advanced cancers. Broadly, across the study: The costimulatory receptor OX40 (CD134) was targeted by ivuxolimab, a fully human IgG2 agonistic monoclonal antibody. Intravenous ivuxolimab was administered to patients every 2 weeks at six dose levels: 0.01, 0.1, 0.3, 1.5, 3 and 10 mg/kg. Of the roughly 51 dose-escalation patients, hepatocellular carcinoma was present in some 19, melanoma in some 15, renal cell carcinoma in 9 and head and neck cancer in 9. In the dose-escalation cohort, 82.7% of patients were male, and the mean age was about 55 years, with a range of about 20 to 79. Patients were allowed to have had prior anti-PD-1, anti-PD-L1 or anti-CTLA-4 therapy, and approximately 43% of the dose-escalation patients had previously received checkpoint inhibitors. Partial responses occurred in three dose-escalation patients, of whom one had hepatocellular carcinoma and two had cutaneous melanoma. The point of sequencing TCRbeta in the periphery was to test whether ivuxolimab changed TCR sequence diversity and drove clonal T-cell expansion. The paper reports the monotherapy dose-escalation portion (N ≈ 50 patients) of the phase I ivuxolimab trial. The investigation overall reported the following: Which antigens the clonally expanded peripheral T cells were specific for was not determined. At doses from 0.1 to 3.0 mg/kg, clonal expansion was seen in both CD4+ and CD8+ blood T cells between baseline and week 6. Low levels of normalized T-cell clonal expansion were also seen in some nonresponding patients. After ivuxolimab, CD8+ T cells had more expanded clones than CD4+ T cells on average. In the 0.1-3.0 mg/kg groups, partial responders had among the lowest normalized peripheral clonal expansion, particularly in CD8+ T cells.

The trial excluded patients who had a history of autoimmune disease or were on systemic immunosuppression. In every dose cohort, peripheral blood was drawn for TCR sequencing at baseline, cycle 4 day 1, and cycle 7 day 1. Samples came from an open-label, multicenter, first-in-human phase I dose-escalation trial of ivuxolimab. Adults with locally advanced or metastatic head and neck squamous cell, hepatocellular, melanoma or renal cell carcinoma were enrolled in the trial. CD4+ and CD8+ T cells were sorted separately from peripheral blood before TCR sequencing. A remark on this clone: No antigen is known for it. No quality values exist for individual bases; no much larger clone is one base distant.

To sequence the TCRbeta CDR3 region, genomic DNA was isolated from the sorted cells. TCRbeta CDR3 regions were sequenced using the immunoSEQ Assay. This is the immuneACCESS table as TCRdb keeps it, with only in-frame sequences that have V and J called. A part of the clones is gone; compared with another copy, unresolved V genes explain less than half, and the rest is unexplained. The sample yields about 80,000 clones; approximately 84% were counted once. The top ten hold 20% to 30% of the sample. The CDR3 runs 12 amino acids, cysteine and phenylalanine included. Here the CDR3 DNA is all that survives: 36 bases in frame from base 1. V is shortened by 1 base, J by 5 bases, and the region joining them spans 6 bases. Sequences GTSNPN (CDR1) and SVGIG (CDR2) are obtained from the germline V gene (reference sequence).

This chain is built from TRBV30 and TRBJ1-5; no confident D gene assignment can be made. This material consisted of CD4+ or CD8+ T cells sorted from blood, taken in a trial of the OX40 agonist ivuxolimab. This TCR derives from an adult with an advanced solid tumor such as melanoma, head and neck, liver or kidney cancer. In nucleotide form, the sequence is TGTGCCTGGAGTGCCAGTTATCAGCCCCAGCATTTT. This translates into CAWSASYQPQHF.